A single T cell receptor (beta chain) is shown here with its context. Patients of the Seattle cohort, enrolled during active infection, were followed longitudinally. The record originates from a study of blood T cell repertoires in COVID-19. Original analysis: How many nucleated cells were present was estimated from reference gene primer amplification. This table comes from immunoSEQ multiplex PCR, and its TCRdb copy is limited to in-frame clones, with some not included. That table supplies the V and J calls and clone size; D and trimming were determined from the DNA. The table shows about 260,000 clones, with around 92% occurring only once. The CDR3 sequence is 14 residues long. Per the germline V gene, CDR1 is ENHRY and CDR2 is SYGVKD. Between the trimmed V and J ends, which lost 7 bases and 7 bases, there was a span of 14 bases.

Sample: peripheral blood. This receptor was taken from a person aged 18-30 years with COVID-19, enrolled during active disease. This chain joins TRBV10-3 and TRBJ1-6; a possible D gene is TRBD1 (5 bases). The CDR3 coding sequence is TGTGCCATCACTCCAGACGGGGGGAATTCACCCCTCCACTTT. Protein sequence: CAITPDGGNSPLHF.